The 11 T cell receptor beta chains below all came from one sample that was sequenced in a study of OX40 agonist ivuxolimab in advanced cancers. Assay: immunoSEQ multiplex PCR; the TCRdb copy retains only in-frame clones and omits some. Among tens of thousands of clones listed, 80% to 95% were seen once. Specimen: CD4+ or CD8+ T cells sorted from blood, collected in a trial of the OX40 agonist ivuxolimab. The receptor set was obtained from an adult with an advanced solid tumor such as melanoma, head and neck, liver or kidney cancer.

The rearrangement joins TRBV5-1 to TRBJ1-5, with TRBD1 matching 7 bases. CDR3 length: 14 residues. Looked up from germline, CDR1 is SGHRS and CDR2 is YFSETQ. V trimming: 4 bases; J trimming: 5 bases; junction bases outside the gene matches: 6. CDR3 bases: TGCGCCAGCAGCCCTGGACAGGTAGATCAGCCCCAGCATTTT. Amino acids: CASSPGQVDQPQHF.

A single count supports this clone. The chain recombines TRBV2 with TRBJ1-1, with D unclear. The CDR3 has 12 amino acids. CDR1 is SNHLY and CDR2 is FYNNEI in the germline V gene. The V end lost 4 bases, the J end lost 7 bases, and 10 bases lay between the germline ends. The CDR3 region is CASSGWSIEAFF. In DNA, the CDR3 is TGTGCCAGCAGTGGGTGGAGCATTGAAGCTTTCTTT.

The rearrangement joins TRBV7-7 to TRBJ2-5; 7 positions match TRBD2. Germline-derived CDR1 and CDR2 are SSHAT and FNYEAQ (reference sequence). The length of the CDR3 is 16 residues. After removal of 0 bases from V and 1 base from J, the junction contained 5 bases not matched to a gene. The CDR3 sequence is CASSLATSGGQETQYF. In DNA, the CDR3 is TGTGCCAGCAGCTTAGCAACCTCGGGGGGCCAAGAGACCCAGTACTTC. Full variable domain (remainder filled in from reference TRBV7-7 and TRBJ2-5): GAGVSQSPRYKVTKRGQDVTLRCDPISSHATLYWYQQALGQGPEFLTYFNYEAQPDKSGLPSDRFSAERPEGSISTLTIQRTEQRDSAMYRCASSLATSGGQETQYFGPGTRLLVL.

This clone has just a few counts. The V call is TRBV28, the J call TRBJ1-2; D gene uncertain. Looked up from germline, CDR1 is MDHEN and CDR2 is SYDVKM. This CDR3 has 13 residues. V dropped 7 bases and J dropped 4 bases, with 13 bases sitting between them. The CDR3 region has the DNA TGTGCCAGCAATAGTGAGGGTCTCTATGGCTACACCTTC. Its translation: CASNSEGLYGYTF.

The chain employs TRBV19 and TRBJ1-2; D gene ambiguous. Germline V CDR1 and CDR2: LNHDA, SQIVND (reference sequence). Trimming shortened V by 3 bases and J by 2 bases, and 13 bases separated the two germline ends. This CDR3 spans 15 amino acids. The CDR3 DNA sequence: TGTGCCAGTAGTATCCCGAAACAGTCCAACTATGGCTACACCTTC. Its translation: CASSIPKQSNYGYTF.

V usage is TRBV2 and J usage is TRBJ2-7; 9 bases line up with TRBD1. After removal of 6 bases from V and 0 bases from J, the junction contained 3 bases not matched to a gene. The V gene's germline CDR1 is SNHLY and CDR2 FYNNEI. This CDR3 is 14 amino acids long. Written as DNA, the CDR3 is TGTGCCAGCAGGGGGACAGGGACCTCCTACGAGCAGTACTTC. Translated: CASRGTGTSYEQYF.

This chain uses TRBV2 with TRBJ2-1, with 11 bases lining up with TRBD1. The ends lost 7 bases at V and 7 bases at J; junction bases unmatched: 6. This CDR3 comprises 14 residues. Looked up from germline, CDR1 is SNHLY and CDR2 is FYNNEI. The CDR3 DNA is TGTGCCAGCAAGGACAGGGGGCATGGTAATGAGCAGTTCTTC. As protein: CASKDRGHGNEQFF.

DNA for the CDR3: TGTGCCAGCAGTTACTCGAGGGGGGGCTCTGGAAACACCATATATTTT. It codes for CASSYSRGGSGNTIYF. The chain carries TRBV6-5 and TRBJ1-3; weak D call: TRBD1 (6 bases). This CDR3 contains 16 residues. Trimming shortened V by 0 bases and J by 0 bases, and 9 bases separated the two germline ends. CDR1 is MNHEY, CDR2 SVGAGI, per germline.

The CDR3 spells CASTTLDGSETQYF. For the CDR3, the DNA is TGCGCCAGCACCACTTTAGACGGGTCAGAGACCCAGTACTTC. The V gene is TRBV5-1, the J gene TRBJ2-5; D gene unclear. This CDR3 is 14 amino acids long. V was clipped by 6 bases and J by 4 bases, with 16 bases between them. Germline CDR1 is SGHRS and CDR2 is YFSETQ.

This rearrangement joins TRBV28 to TRBJ2-6; D uncertain. The CDR3 contains 16 residues. CDR1 and CDR2 (germline): MDHEN, SYDVKM. V was shortened by 1 base and J by 1 base, with 8 bases between the two germline ends. CDR3 residues: CASSLFPDSGANVLTF. The CDR3 coding sequence is TGTGCCAGCAGTTTATTCCCAGATTCTGGGGCCAACGTCCTGACTTTC.

This chain links TRBV28 with TRBJ2-2; 8 bases agree with TRBD2. This CDR3 is built from 16 residues. V trimming: 5 bases; J trimming: 4 bases; junction bases outside the gene matches: 9. Germline CDR1 reads MDHEN; CDR2 reads SYDVKM. CDR3 protein: CASSPHRGGSTGELFF. The CDR3 bases are TGTGCCAGCAGTCCGCATCGGGGGGGGTCCACCGGGGAGCTGTTTTTT.